Listed here are 24 T cell receptor beta chains from one sample, sequenced in a study of beta chain features in type 1 diabetes. General study results and limits: Among patients with Type 1 diabetes, TCRB CDR3s were moderately but significantly shorter in every one of the four CD4+ subsets.

The isolated RNA, all of it, was reverse transcribed, so expressed TCRB transcripts were what got sequenced. Clones were sequenced by immunoSEQ multiplex PCR, and TCRdb holds only the in-frame ones, with some missing. The data show 400,000 or so clones, roughly a tenth seen once. For these TCRs, the target antigens are not known. The sequenced sample was central memory CD4+ T cells from blood. All receptors come from a man younger than 45 with type 1 diabetes.

This clone was found a few times. The rearrangement links TRBV11-2 to TRBJ2-3, with D maybe TRBD1 (5 bases). Germline CDR1 reads SGHAT; CDR2 reads FQNNGV. The CDR3 is 13 residues long. Trimming cost V 5 bases and J 4 bases, with 10 bases left between them. The CDR3 region is CASSPKGPDTQYF. CDR3 nucleotides: TGTGCCAGCAGCCCAAAGGGGCCAGATACGCAGTATTTT.

This clone has only a few counts. The chain couples TRBV6-1 to TRBJ1-1; 9 bases map to TRBD1. The CDR3 has 16 amino acids. Germline CDR1 MNHNS, CDR2 SASEGT. With 4 bases clipped from V and 4 bases from J, the junction kept 10 bases outside the gene matches. CDR3 coding DNA: TGTGCCAGCAGTGTAACGCCGGGACAGGGAGGCACTGAAGCTTTCTTT. It codes for CASSVTPGQGGTEAFF.

This clone was detected only a few times. J is TRBJ2-3 and V is TRBV23-1; D may match TRBD1 or TRBD2 (5 bases each). TRBV23-1 is reported as an ORF; its role is uncertain. The CDR3 contains 16 residues. V was shortened by 6 bases and J by 0 bases, with 16 bases between the two germline ends. In nucleotides, the CDR3 is TGCGCCAGCAGCCAAGGGACGCAGCTCAGCACAGATACGCAGTATTTT. This encodes CASSQGTQLSTDTQYF.

This clone was seen only a few times. The chain has TRBV5-1 and TRBJ2-5; 8 nucleotides align to TRBD2. The CDR3 contains 15 residues. The V segment lost 4 bases and the J segment 2 bases; nucleotides outside the gene matches: 7. The germline gives CDR1 SGHRS, CDR2 YFSETQ. CDR3 residues: CASSPAGAPQETQYF. CDR3 nucleotide sequence: TGCGCCAGCAGCCCAGCGGGAGCCCCTCAAGAGACCCAGTACTTC.

This rearrangement joins TRBV5-1 to TRBJ2-7, with 7 bases matching TRBD1. Germline values: CDR1 SGHRS, CDR2 YFSETQ. The CDR3 contains 13 residues. The ends lost 5 bases at V and 2 bases at J; junction bases unmatched: 4. Here the CDR3 DNA reads TGCGCCAGCAGGAGACAGGGAGCCTACGAGCAGTACTTC. Its protein product is CASRRQGAYEQYF.

The chain is built from TRBV28 and TRBJ2-1, with 8 bases aligning to TRBD2. Trimming cost V 9 bases and J 2 bases; bases outside gene matches: 6. The CDR3 length is 14 residues. Germline V gives CDR1 MDHEN, CDR2 SYDVKM. For the CDR3, the DNA is TGTGCCAGTCTCGGACTAGCTACCTACAATGAGCAGTTCTTC. It yields the protein CASLGLATYNEQFF. Full variable domain (missing parts from reference TRBV28 and TRBJ2-1): DVKVTQSSRYLVKRTGEKVFLECVQDMDHENMFWYRQDPGLGLRLIYFSYDVKMKEKGDIPEGYSVSREKKERFSLILESASTNQTSMYLCASLGLATYNEQFFGPGTRLTVL.

V and J are TRBV6-1 and TRBJ2-1; TRBD2 is a possible D gene (5 bases). Germline V gene lookup returns CDR1 MNHNS and CDR2 SASEGT. The ends were cut back, 3 bases at V and 4 bases at J, with 10 bases in the middle. This CDR3 region has 14 residues. The CDR3 protein is CASSDTREYNEQFF. The CDR3, as DNA: TGTGCCAGCAGTGACACTCGGGAATACAATGAGCAGTTCTTC.

The chain carries TRBV11-2 and TRBJ2-5; D gene uncertain. CDR3 size: 13 residues. Germline lookup yields CDR1 SGHAT and CDR2 FQNNGV. V dropped 5 bases and J dropped 2 bases, with 9 bases sitting between them. In DNA, the CDR3 is TGTGCCAGCAGCATCCCTTCTCAAGAGACCCAGTACTTC. This codes for CASSIPSQETQYF.

This clone was found many times. The chain employs TRBV11-1 and TRBJ2-1; 10 positions agree with TRBD2. Germline CDR1 and CDR2: SGHAT and FQDESV (reference sequence). This CDR3 has 16 amino acids. Trimming took 3 bases from V and 8 from J; bases not matched to a gene: 10. The chain's CDR3 is CASSFGSSGRRDEQFF. CDR3 nucleotide sequence: TGTGCCAGCAGCTTTGGATCTAGCGGGAGACGGGATGAGCAGTTCTTC. Variable domain in full (rest from reference TRBV11-1 and TRBJ2-1): EAEVAQSPRYKITEKSQAVAFWCDPISGHATLYWYRQILGQGPELLVQFQDESVVDDSQLPKDRFSAERLKGVDSTLKIQPAELGDSAMYLCASSFGSSGRRDEQFFGPGTRLTVL.

The CDR3: CASSLFGEGEKLFF. For the CDR3, the DNA is TGCGCCAGCAGCTTGTTCGGGGAAGGTGAAAAACTGTTTTTT. The chain recombines TRBV5-1 with TRBJ1-4; D is ambiguous. The V and J ends lost 1 base and 7 bases respectively, with 11 bases between them. The CDR3 extends over 14 amino acids. Germline CDR1 and CDR2: SGHRS and YFSETQ.

This chain uses TRBV27 with TRBJ2-2; possibly TRBD2 for D (6 bases). Per germline, CDR1 MNHEY and CDR2 SMNVEV (reference sequence). This CDR3 region has 13 residues. Between the trimmed V and J ends, which lost 3 bases and 9 bases, there was a span of 11 bases. CDR3 residues: CASSLGRPRELFF. CDR3 nucleotides: TGTGCCAGCAGTTTGGGGAGGCCGCGGGAGCTGTTTTTT.

This clone was seen ten or more times. The chain has TRBV6-5 and TRBJ1-5, with 9 nucleotides matching TRBD1. Germline-derived CDR1 and CDR2 are MNHEY and SVGAGI. The CDR3 has 14 amino acids. V was clipped by 6 bases and J by 5 bases; unmatched bases: 5. CDR3 protein: CASRRRDRDQPQHF. The CDR3 DNA follows: TGTGCCAGCAGACGCCGGGACAGGGATCAGCCCCAGCATTTT.

As concerns this clone: This is likely a read error, given that the CDR3 carries no conserved phenylalanine or tryptophan at its end. It is unclear where the CDR3 begins or ends on the DNA, so no DNA is shown, and the CDR3 is as TCRdb lists it. The chain links TRBV6-1 to TRBJ2-7; no DNA check was done on the table's D call, TRBD2. The CDR3 is made up of 11 amino acids, end residues included. CDR1 is MNHNS, CDR2 SASEGT, per germline. CDR3 protein: CASSDGSGRVL.

Only a few counts were recorded for this clone. The J gene is TRBJ1-2, the V gene TRBV4-2, with TRBD1 matching over 7 bases. Unmatched junction bases numbered 14, after V lost 3 bases and J lost 4 bases. The CDR3 runs 17 residues. Germline CDR1 reads LGHNA; CDR2 reads YNFKEQ. CDR3 in amino acids: CASSQREGAGEAYGYTF. Written as DNA, the CDR3 is TGTGCCAGCAGCCAGAGGGAGGGGGCTGGGGAAGCCTATGGCTACACCTTC.

This clone was recorded a few times. This chain links TRBV6-6 with TRBJ2-5; maybe TRBD2 (5 bases). The length of the CDR3 is 14 residues. Trimming left V 0 bases short and J 5 bases short, with 10 bases between. Germline loops: CDR1 MNHNY, CDR2 SVGAGI (reference sequence). The CDR3 nucleotides are TGTGCCAGCAGTTACTCCGGGATTGGGGAGACCCAGTACTTC. It encodes CASSYSGIGETQYF.

This chain connects TRBV25-1 to TRBJ1-1; the D gene is possibly TRBD1 (6 bases). Trimming stripped 1 base from V and 3 bases from J, with 15 bases between. CDR1 and CDR2 from the germline V gene are MGHDK and SYGVNS. This CDR3 contains 16 residues. The CDR3 region has the DNA TGTGCCAGCAGTGAATGGACGGGGGCTGAGGACACTGAAGCTTTCTTT. Its translation is CASSEWTGAEDTEAFF.

This clone was counted a few times. The gene calls are TRBV28 and TRBJ2-7; D gene uncertain. The V end was cut by 3 bases, the J end by 1 base, with 10 bases between. The CDR3 is 14 amino acids. Germline V CDR1 and CDR2: MDHEN, SYDVKM. CDR3 bases: TGTGCCAGCAGTTTCTTTGACACATCCTACGAGCAGTACTTC. This gives the protein CASSFFDTSYEQYF. Full variable domain (missing parts from reference TRBV28 and TRBJ2-7): DVKVTQSSRYLVKRTGEKVFLECVQDMDHENMFWYRQDPGLGLRLIYFSYDVKMKEKGDIPEGYSVSREKKERFSLILESASTNQTSMYLCASSFFDTSYEQYFGPGTRLTVT.

This clone was counted between two and nine times. The chain uses TRBV28 and TRBJ2-7; 7 nucleotides agree with TRBD2. The junction had 4 bases not matched to a gene; V was cut back by 6 bases and J by 2 bases. Germline CDR1 is MDHEN and CDR2 is SYDVKM. CDR3 length: 13 amino acids. As DNA, the CDR3 is TGTGCCAGCAGGACTAGCAGACCCTACGAGCAGTACTTC. It is translated as CASRTSRPYEQYF.

The chain joins TRBV6-6 to TRBJ2-2; D might be TRBD1 (5 bases). This CDR3 is 14 amino acids long. From germline, CDR1 is MNHNY and CDR2 SVGAGI (reference sequence). V shed 2 bases and J shed 2 bases, with 6 bases lying between them. The DNA of the CDR3 is TGTGCCAGCAGTTACAGGACAAACACCGGGGAGCTGTTTTTT. It encodes CASSYRTNTGELFF.

This clone was detected only a few times. The chain has TRBV6-1 and TRBJ1-3; possibly TRBD1 for D (5 bases). This CDR3 is 15 amino acids long. Between the trimmed V and J ends, which lost 6 bases and 8 bases, there was a span of 20 bases. CDR1 and CDR2 (germline): MNHNS, SASEGT. As DNA, the CDR3 is TGTGCCAGCAGCGCCACGGGGCAGCTAACGGACACCATATATTTT. This encodes CASSATGQLTDTIYF.

This clone was counted only a few times. The chain has TRBV2 and TRBJ1-5; D perhaps matches TRBD1 (5 bases). Trimming removed 3 bases from V and 3 bases from J, with 9 bases in between. The CDR3 is made up of 14 amino acids. CDR1 SNHLY and CDR2 FYNNEI come from the germline V gene. The CDR3 sequence: CASSESTVNQPQHF. The CDR3 DNA sequence: TGTGCCAGCAGTGAGTCGACAGTCAATCAGCCCCAGCATTTT. The variable domain in full, with the rest retrieved from reference TRBV2 and TRBJ1-5, is EPEVTQTPSHQVTQMGQEVILRCVPISNHLYFYWYRQILGQKVEFLVSFYNNEISEKSEIFDDQFSVERPDGSNFTLKIRSTKLEDSAMYFCASSESTVNQPQHFGDGTRLSIL.

The CDR3 coding sequence is TGCGCCAGCAGCCAAGCCCAGGGGGCGATGCAAGAGACCCAGTACTTC. It encodes CASSQAQGAMQETQYF. The chain has TRBV4-1 and TRBJ2-5; 8 bases line up with TRBD1. V dropped 1 base and J dropped 2; count of bases not matched to a gene: 6. CDR3 length: 16 residues. CDR1 and CDR2 (germline): MGHRA, YSYEKL.

The chain combines TRBV19 with TRBJ2-1; no firm D call. This CDR3 is built from 14 residues. Germline lookup yields CDR1 LNHDA and CDR2 SQIVND (reference sequence). The V gene lost 3 bases and the J gene lost 7 bases, with 13 bases spanning the gap. CDR3 region: CASSIPAQRNEQFF. The CDR3, as DNA: TGTGCCAGTAGTATCCCGGCGCAGCGAAATGAGCAGTTCTTC.

The chain uses TRBV7-2 and TRBJ1-2, with D tentatively TRBD1 (5 bases). Germline lookup yields CDR1 SGHTA and CDR2 FQGNSA. The ends were cut back, 1 base at V and 3 bases at J, with 12 bases in the middle. This CDR3 is built from 15 residues. Written as DNA, the CDR3 is TGTGCCAGCAGCTTAGGAACGGGACGGGACTATGGCTACACCTTC. Encoded protein: CASSLGTGRDYGYTF.